Shown below are 11 T cell receptor beta chains from a single sample sequenced in a study of T cell repertoires in cytomegalovirus infection. In TCRdb, the reads were re-called with MiXCR into one record per CDR3 protein. Among roughly 81,000 distinct CDR3 sequences listed, 3.5% to 4.5% were seen once. Sequencing was performed on PBMCs. These receptors were obtained from a human donor in good health (CMV status not recorded). Some clones in this sample may be carry-over from other donors' samples.

A word on this clonotype: A clone one base away is much larger, so this may be a read error. The chain recombines TRBV4-2 with TRBJ1-2; a possible D gene is TRBD1 (6 bases). CDR1 and CDR2 (germline): LGHNA, YNFKEQ. Between the trimmed V and J ends, which lost 4 bases and 8 bases, there was a span of 20 bases. This CDR3 has 15 amino acids. CDR3: CASSPIGIRGLGYTF. The CDR3 bases are TGTGCCAGCAGCCCCATTGGTATCAGGGGATTAGGCTACACCTTC.

There are many counts of this clonotype. The chain couples TRBV28 to TRBJ1-6; D is ambiguous. This CDR3 has 14 amino acids. Looked up from germline, CDR1 is MDHEN and CDR2 is SYDVKM. Trimming cost V 3 bases and J 6 bases, with 9 bases left between them. In nucleotides, the CDR3 is TGTGCCAGCAGTTTGTATAGCTCTAATTCACCCCTCCACTTT. This encodes CASSLYSSNSPLHF. The entire variable domain, with the rest obtained from reference TRBV28 and TRBJ1-6, is as follows: DVKVTQSSRYLVKRTGEKVFLECVQDMDHENMFWYRQDPGLGLRLIYFSYDVKMKEKGDIPEGYSVSREKKERFSLILESASTNQTSMYLCASSLYSSNSPLHFGNGTRLTVT.

The sample holds many counts of this clonotype. The chain carries TRBV27 and TRBJ2-5, with D tentatively TRBD2 (5 bases). The CDR3 runs to 13 residues. Trimming cost V 1 base and J 7 bases, with 10 bases left between them. CDR1 MNHEY and CDR2 SMNVEV come from the germline V gene (reference sequence). The CDR3 region is CASSLYEGRTQYF. As DNA, the CDR3 is TGTGCCAGCAGTTTATACGAGGGTAGGACCCAGTACTTC.

A word on this clonotype: At one end the junction does not follow the germline gene, possibly because of a read error. This sequence joins TRBV4-3 and TRBJ1-1, with D unclear. The CDR3 contains 14 residues. Germline V gives CDR1 LGHNA, CDR2 YSLEER. CDR3 DNA: TGCGCCAGCATCCAAGACAACATGGGAACTGAAGCTTTCTTT. Amino acid sequence: CASIQDNMGTEAFF.

Within the sample, this clonotype is medium-sized (0.01 to 0.1%). This chain connects TRBV7-8 to TRBJ1-1; no clear D gene. The V end lost 1 base, the J end lost 6 bases, and 9 bases lay between the germline ends. Per germline, CDR1 SGHVS and CDR2 FQNEAQ. The CDR3 sequence is 13 residues long. This CDR3 reads CASSLDGLAEAFF. For the CDR3, the DNA is TGTGCCAGCAGCTTAGACGGCTTAGCTGAAGCTTTCTTT. Together with reference TRBV7-8 and TRBJ1-1, the CDR3 gives the full variable domain: GAGVSQSPRYKVAKRGQDVALRCDPISGHVSLFWYQQALGQGPEFLTYFQNEAQLDKSGLPSDRFFAERPEGSVSTLKIQRTQQEDSAVYLCASSLDGLAEAFFGQGTRLTVV.

This clonotype was found many times. The rearrangement links TRBV2 to TRBJ2-7; no clear D gene. V lost 7 bases and J lost 0, with 16 bases in between. This CDR3 comprises 15 residues. Per germline, CDR1 SNHLY and CDR2 FYNNEI. CDR3 residues: CASTRTDPSSYEQYF. The CDR3 DNA follows: TGTGCCAGCACAAGGACGGATCCTAGCTCCTACGAGCAGTACTTC.

This clonotype was detected many times. This CDR3 is CASSLLGQGNSPLHF. The CDR3 region has the DNA TGTGCCAGCAGCCTATTGGGACAGGGTAATTCACCCCTCCACTTT. This chain joins TRBV7-3 and TRBJ1-6; 9 bases map to TRBD1. With V trimmed by 5 bases and J by 6 bases, 5 bases remained unmatched. This CDR3 region has 15 residues. Germline V lookup: CDR1 SGHTA, CDR2 FQGTGA. Combining the CDR3 with reference TRBV7-3 and TRBJ1-6 gives the whole variable domain GAGVSQTPSNKVTEKGKYVELRCDPISGHTALYWYRQSLGQGPEFLIYFQGTGAADDSGLPNDRFFAVRPEGSVSTLKIQRTERGDSAVYLCASSLLGQGNSPLHFGNGTRLTVT.

The sample holds many counts of this clonotype. The CDR3 DNA follows: TGCAGTGCTAGACGGGGACCCTTACTCGGGACTAACTATGGCTACACCTTC. Protein sequence: CSARRGPLLGTNYGYTF. This chain uses TRBV20-1 with TRBJ1-2, with D possibly TRBD1 on 5 matching bases. The length of the CDR3 is 17 residues. Germline V gene lookup returns CDR1 DFQATT and CDR2 SNEGSKA (reference sequence). The V gene lost 2 bases and the J gene lost 0 bases, with 19 bases spanning the gap.

This clonotype was counted many times. This chain uses TRBV20-1 with TRBJ1-2; D uncertain. The V end lost 3 bases, the J end lost 2 bases, and 7 bases lay between the germline ends. The CDR3 is 12 residues long. Germline loops: CDR1 DFQATT, CDR2 SNEGSKA (reference sequence). CDR3 amino acids: CSARDANYGYTF. CDR3 in DNA: TGCAGTGCTAGGGACGCAAACTATGGCTACACCTTC.

At least ten counts were recorded for this clonotype. The rearrangement links TRBV28 to TRBJ1-5; 8 nucleotides match TRBD1. The V gene end was trimmed by 3 bases and the J gene end by 6 bases; junction bases not matched to a gene: 22. Germline V gives CDR1 MDHEN, CDR2 SYDVKM. The CDR3 covers 20 residues. The CDR3 sequence: CASSLAATGAWGEGTQPQHF. In nucleotides, the CDR3 is TGTGCCAGCAGTTTGGCCGCGACAGGGGCATGGGGTGAGGGCACTCAGCCCCAGCATTTT.

This clonotype appeared many times. J is TRBJ2-3 and V is TRBV7-8, with 9 bases lining up with TRBD2. Germline values: CDR1 SGHVS, CDR2 FQNEAQ. This CDR3 region has 20 residues. Trimming cost V 5 bases and J 1 base; bases outside gene matches: 19. Written as DNA, the CDR3 is TGTGCCAGCAGCCGGAGAGTGGCGGCTAGCGGGGTGGCGGGCACAGATACGCAGTATTTT. Translated: CASSRRVAASGVAGTDTQYF.